The rows below give T cell receptor beta chains drawn from one sample of a study of blood T cell repertoires in COVID-19. Sequencing was performed with immunoSEQ multiplex PCR; in TCRdb, only in-frame clones are kept and a portion is missing. The data show tens of thousands of clones, with around 87% seen just once and over 4% held by the top ten. The sequenced sample consisted of peripheral blood. The receptors come from a human donor in a cohort sampled during active COVID-19. Both conserved end residues are part of each CDR3. The order of the fields is V gene, CDR3 protein.

TRBV5-6 | CASSLGGHVDTQYF
TRBV3-1/TRBV3-2 | CASSLGQATEAFF
TRBV6-2/TRBV6-3 | CASSYDFLRQGNQPQHF
TRBV12-3/TRBV12-4 | CASSSSPLYEQYF
TRBV12-3/TRBV12-4 | CASSLGTGETQYF
TRBV4-1 | CASSLEQISYEQYF
TRBV10-3 | CAISELYRGRPTDTQYF
TRBV15 | CATSRETENEQFF
TRBV5-1 | CASSLDRTSTDTQYF
TRBV2 | CASSRDIQETQYF
TRBV14 | CASSQDADRGNEQFF
TRBV9 | CASSDGTSGSFGDEQFF
TRBV4-3 | CASSQQALAGVYNEQFF
TRBV7-8 | CASSSSRDRVYGYTF
TRBV11-2 | CASRPLTSGRNHRYNEQFF
TRBV5-1 | CASSFGAGGPDEQFF
TRBV4-1 | CASSWTGRGATDTQYF
TRBV4-2 | CASSQAGLAGPGANVLTF
TRBV7-3 | CASSLTAVNTEAFF
TRBV4-1 | CASSQLQDSYEQYF
TRBV3-1/TRBV3-2 | CASSQTGTGAQPQHF
TRBV7-8 | CASSAGAYEQFF
TRBV7-2 | CASRLGGSQETQYF
TRBV2 | CASSEEGRVLAGGRYEQYF
TRBV9 | CASSVSAEVTDTQYF
TRBV5-1 | CASRDGLAGGHEQYF
TRBV1 | CTSSQTGAGGRYNEQFF
TRBV6-5 | CASRQGNTDTQYF
TRBV30 | CAWSISAGAVSNQPQHF
TRBV4-1 | CASSQLRAARNTEAFF
TRBV7-9 | CASSFALAGVLNEQYF
TRBV7-2 | CASSPSGQGNSPLHF
TRBV7-2 | CASSAMTSGLSYEQYF
TRBV15 | CATRDRAHTGELFF
TRBV6-6 | CASSSKREGRGNEQFF
TRBV5-4 | CASSSTGTGSYEQYF
TRBV6-5 | CASSYRAGGSAYEQYF
TRBV5-1 | CASSLGQGDTGELFF
TRBV6-2/TRBV6-3 | CASSPGTGGGNQPQHF
TRBV19 | CASSKTGGAYNEQFF
TRBV18 | CASSPRNSGTSGRDGQYF
TRBV29-1 | CSVRASGRSSSYNEQFF
TRBV30 | CAWNGGASGTGQYF
TRBV6-2/TRBV6-3 | CASSYLASGRAYEQYF
TRBV27 | CASSVSWGLVSYNEQFF
TRBV7-2 | CASSLRGPNIQYF
TRBV4-2 | CASSPDPPGVGSIQYF
TRBV7-2 | CASSLGRETDTQYF
TRBV28 | CASSSDQGPQETQYF
TRBV2 | CASGELEQYF
TRBV10-3 | CAISEDRKDQPQHF